This entry lists 9 T cell receptor beta chains sequenced from one sample in a study of shared clonotypes between healthy human individuals. Generated by immunoSEQ multiplex PCR, the TCRdb table keeps only in-frame clones and is missing some. The repertoire includes roughly 500,000 clones, 78% of them detected once, and 9.5% to 15% sits in the top ten. The specimen sequenced was PBMCs. These receptors came from a woman aged 40 to 50 in good health. Some clones in this sample may be carry-over from other donors' samples.

The chain couples TRBV5-8 to TRBJ2-1, with D perhaps being TRBD1 or TRBD2 (7 bases each). CDR1 SGHTS and CDR2 YDEGEE come from the germline V gene. Trimming stripped 0 bases from V and 0 bases from J, with 19 bases between. CDR3 length equals 19 residues. CDR3 residues: CASSLVRGVRDSSYNEQFF. CDR3 in DNA: TGTGCCAGCAGCTTGGTTCGGGGGGTCCGGGACAGCTCCTACAATGAGCAGTTCTTC. Variable domain in full (rest from reference TRBV5-8 and TRBJ2-1): EAGVTQSPTHLIKTRGQQATLRCSPISGHTSVYWYQQALGLGLQFLLWYDEGEERNRGNFPPRFSGRQFPNYSSELNVNALELEDSALYLCASSLVRGVRDSSYNEQFFGPGTRLTVL.

The chain joins TRBV6-5 to TRBJ2-5, with D perhaps being TRBD1 or TRBD2 (5 bases each). V shed 6 bases and J shed 5 bases, with 13 bases lying between them. Germline V gives CDR1 MNHEY, CDR2 SVGAGI. The CDR3 has 13 residues. The CDR3 nucleotides are TGTGCCAGCAGCCGGGGCAGATGGGAGACCCAGTACTTC. Amino acids: CASSRGRWETQYF.

The chain is built from TRBV5-1 and TRBJ1-2; possible D gene TRBD1, 5 bases. Germline CDR1 is SGHRS and CDR2 is YFSETQ. CDR3 length: 18 amino acids. V was cut by 3 bases and J by 6 bases, with 27 bases left in between. CDR3 protein: CASSSSPTRGAGNDGYTF. The CDR3 nucleotides are TGCGCCAGCAGCTCGAGCCCTACGAGAGGGGCGGGGAATGATGGCTACACCTTC.

The DNA of the CDR3 is TGCGCCAGCAGCCAAGTTTTAGGAGCGGGAGGATTTGAAGAGACCCAGTACTTC. It specifies CASSQVLGAGGFEETQYF. The chain uses TRBV4-1 and TRBJ2-5; TRBD2 matches 9 bases. The CDR3 is 18 amino acids. Trimming cost V 1 base and J 3 bases; bases outside gene matches: 12. CDR1 is MGHRA, CDR2 YSYEKL, per germline.

The rearrangement links TRBV2 to TRBJ1-1; possible D gene TRBD1, 6 bases. V lost 5 bases and J 3 bases, leaving 10 bases between the germline ends. CDR3 length: 13 amino acids. The germline V gene encodes CDR1 SNHLY and CDR2 FYNNEI. CDR3 coding DNA: TGTGCCAGCAGTTCCGGGACATACACTGAAGCTTTCTTT. Protein product: CASSSGTYTEAFF.

CDR3 bases: TGTGCCAGCAGTTACGGCAATGAGCAGTTCTTC. It yields the protein CASSYGNEQFF. The rearrangement links TRBV6-5 to TRBJ2-1, with D uncertain. Germline assignment: CDR1 MNHEY and CDR2 SVGAGI. The V gene lost 2 bases and the J gene lost 6 bases, with 2 bases spanning the gap. This CDR3 region has 11 residues.

V usage is TRBV2 and J usage is TRBJ2-7; 7 nucleotides match TRBD2. The V and J ends lost 7 bases and 0 bases, in that order; junction bases with no gene match: 3. Germline CDR1 SNHLY, CDR2 FYNNEI. The CDR3 covers 13 residues. CDR3 protein: CASTWTSSYEQYF. For the CDR3, the DNA is TGTGCCAGCACATGGACTAGCTCCTACGAGCAGTACTTC. The full variable domain, its missing parts supplied by reference TRBV2 and TRBJ2-7, is EPEVTQTPSHQVTQMGQEVILRCVPISNHLYFYWYRQILGQKVEFLVSFYNNEISEKSEIFDDQFSVERPDGSNFTLKIRSTKLEDSAMYFCASTWTSSYEQYFGPGTRLTVT.

This chain connects TRBV6-5 to TRBJ1-5; perhaps TRBD1 as D (5 bases). The V gene's germline CDR1 is MNHEY and CDR2 SVGAGI. Between the trimmed V and J ends, which lost 4 bases and 2 bases, there was a span of 6 bases. This CDR3 is built from 13 residues. CDR3 sequence reads: CASSWDRNQPQHF. Here the CDR3 DNA reads TGTGCCAGCAGTTGGGACCGCAATCAGCCCCAGCATTTT.

This CDR3 reads CASSPRTLSSYEQYF. In nucleotides, the CDR3 is TGTGCCAGCAGCCCTCGGACACTCAGTTCCTACGAGCAGTACTTC. The J gene is TRBJ2-7, the V gene TRBV7-9, with a weak D call TRBD1 (5 bases). CDR1 is SEHNR, CDR2 FQNEAQ, per germline (reference sequence). Trimming left V 5 bases short and J 1 base short, with 15 bases between. The CDR3 extends over 15 amino acids.